The 11 T cell receptor beta chains in this list originate from one sample, sequenced in a study of T cell responses to AZD1222 COVID-19 vaccine. Profiling relied on immunoSEQ multiplex PCR, and the TCRdb table lists in-frame clones only, not all of them. Among approximately 110,000 clones listed, about 90% were seen once. The source material was peripheral blood, sampled on day 0 of AZD1222 vaccination. The receptors here all came from an adult in good health.

CDR3 protein: CASSQDVGGTDTQYF. In nucleotides, the CDR3 is TGTGCCAGCAGCCAAGATGTAGGGGGCACAGATACGCAGTATTTT. J is TRBJ2-3 and V is TRBV14, with a tentative D call TRBD1 (5 bases). CDR3 length: 15 residues. Germline CDR1 SGHDN, CDR2 FVKESK. Trimming cost V 0 bases and J 1 base, with 8 bases left between them. The entire variable domain, with the rest obtained from reference TRBV14 and TRBJ2-3, is as follows: EAGVTQFPSHSVIEKGQTVTLRCDPISGHDNLYWYRRVMGKEIKFLLHFVKESKQDESGMPNNRFLAERTGGTYSTLKVQPAELEDSGVYFCASSQDVGGTDTQYFGPGTRLTVL.

The V gene is TRBV28, the J gene TRBJ2-7; TRBD2 is a possible D gene (5 bases). This CDR3 has 13 amino acids. With 5 bases removed from V and 1 base from J, the gap between germline ends came to 9 bases. The germline V gene has CDR1 MDHEN and CDR2 SYDVKM. CDR3 region: CASSLDSSYEQYF. The CDR3 nucleotides read TGTGCCAGCAGTCTGGACTCGTCCTACGAGCAGTACTTC.

V gene TRBV7-3 combines with J gene TRBJ2-1; no clear D. This CDR3 contains 13 residues. Germline CDR1 is SGHTA and CDR2 is FQGTGA. Between the trimmed V and J ends, which lost 0 bases and 7 bases, there was a span of 7 bases. The CDR3 reads CASSLTLQNEQFF. CDR3 nucleotides: TGTGCCAGCAGCTTAACGCTTCAAAATGAGCAGTTCTTC.

This clone was counted a few times. The chain links TRBV4-2 to TRBJ1-4; 7 bases are shared with TRBD1. V shed 0 bases, J shed 7 bases, and the junction held 8 bases outside the gene matches. This CDR3 is 16 amino acids long. The V gene's germline CDR1 is LGHNA and CDR2 YNFKEQ. The CDR3 loop is CASSQDRVGGGEKLFF. DNA for the CDR3: TGTGCCAGCAGCCAAGATCGGGTAGGGGGCGGTGAAAAACTGTTTTTT.

The gene calls are TRBV2 and TRBJ1-1; 7 bases align to TRBD1. V shed 3 bases and J 6 bases; nucleotides not matched to a gene: 4. Germline V gives CDR1 SNHLY, CDR2 FYNNEI. There are 13 residues in the CDR3. The CDR3 region has the DNA TGTGCCAGCAGTGACTGGACAGGCCCTGAAGCTTTCTTT. Protein: CASSDWTGPEAFF.

In DNA form, the CDR3 reads TGTGCCAGCAGGTTCCAGGGGCTAGGGGAGCTGTTTTTT. Translation: CASRFQGLGELFF. This chain connects TRBV27 to TRBJ2-2; a possible D gene is TRBD1 (6 bases). Germline CDR1 is MNHEY and CDR2 is SMNVEV (reference sequence). The germline V and J ends were trimmed by 6 bases and 8 bases, with 13 bases remaining between them. This CDR3 spans 13 amino acids.

This chain's CDR3 is CASSLDTRVRDEQYF. The CDR3 DNA is TGTGCCAGCAGCTTAGATACCCGGGTCAGGGACGAGCAGTACTTC. This sequence joins TRBV27 and TRBJ2-7; tentative D call: TRBD1 (5 bases). Germline CDR1 reads MNHEY; CDR2 reads SMNVEV (reference sequence). The CDR3 loop spans 15 amino acids. Trimming removed 6 bases from V and 5 bases from J, with 20 bases in between.

The J gene is TRBJ1-5, the V gene TRBV12-3 or TRBV12-4; a weak D match, TRBD1 (5 bases). V was cut by 5 bases and J by 5 bases, with 7 bases left in between. The CDR3 covers 12 residues. In nucleotides, the CDR3 is TGTGCCAGCAGTCGAGGGGATCAGCCCCAGCATTTT. Encoded protein: CASSRGDQPQHF.

This chain connects TRBV29-1 to TRBJ1-2; 8 positions agree with TRBD1. The CDR3 runs to 11 residues. Per the germline V gene, CDR1 is SQVTM and CDR2 is ANQGSEA. Trimming at V came to 7 bases and at J to 8 bases, leaving 6 bases not matched to a gene. The CDR3 coding sequence is TGCAGCGCATCAGGGGGCTGGGGCTACACCTTC. This sequence encodes CSASGGWGYTF.

CDR3 residues: CSVPPTSGRAHHYHNEQFF. The DNA of the CDR3 is TGCAGCGTTCCACCAACTAGCGGGAGGGCCCACCACTATCACAATGAGCAGTTCTTC. The chain uses TRBV29-1 and TRBJ2-1; 13 bases are a match to TRBD2. Germline values: CDR1 SQVTM, CDR2 ANQGSEA. CDR3 length equals 19 residues. The V and J ends lost 5 bases and 5 bases, in that order; junction bases with no gene match: 18.

The CDR3 DNA is TGTGCCAGCGGGACAGCAGCTAACTATGGCTACACCTTC. Its translation: CASGTAANYGYTF. The rearrangement joins TRBV28 to TRBJ1-2; 7 nucleotides agree with TRBD1. This CDR3 has 13 amino acids. With V trimmed by 8 bases and J by 0 bases, 3 bases remained unmatched. Germline CDR1 MDHEN, CDR2 SYDVKM.